Listed here are 7 T cell receptor beta chains from one sample, sequenced in a study of neurological immune-mediated disorders. In TCRdb, the 5' RACE reads were re-called with MiXCR into one record per CDR3 protein. The sample lists about 70,000 distinct CDR3 sequences, roughly 3.1% occurring once. The sample consisted of PBMCs. Source of these receptors: a woman between 50 and 59 years old with multiple sclerosis.

The V and J genes are TRBV12-3 or TRBV12-4 and TRBJ2-5; D uncertain. The CDR3 spans 12 residues. CDR3 region: CYSSFVGETQYF. The DNA for the CDR3 is TGTTACAGCAGTTTTGTCGGCGAGACCCAGTACTTC.

The table lists this clonotype with many counts. V and J are TRBV10-3 and TRBJ2-5; D might be TRBD1 (6 bases). CDR1 and CDR2 (germline): ENHRY, SYGVKD. V dropped 7 bases and J dropped 4 bases, with 16 bases sitting between them. This CDR3 spans 14 amino acids. This CDR3 is CAIKETGSAETQYF. Here the CDR3 DNA reads TGTGCCATCAAAGAGACAGGTTCAGCAGAGACCCAGTACTTC.

This clonotype was seen only a few times. The chain joins TRBV20-1 to TRBJ1-6; 9 bases match TRBD1. Looked up from germline, CDR1 is DFQATT and CDR2 is SNEGSKA (reference sequence). The CDR3 loop spans 16 amino acids. J lost 10 bases, V lost 8 bases, and 18 bases had no gene match. The CDR3 sequence: CSTTRTGDASASPLHF. In DNA form, the CDR3 reads TGCAGTACCACCCGGACAGGGGACGCCTCGGCGTCACCCCTCCACTTT.

There are many counts of this clonotype. V is TRBV20-1 and J is TRBJ2-5; the D gene could be TRBD1 or TRBD2 (5 bases each). Germline values: CDR1 DFQATT, CDR2 SNEGSKA (reference sequence). Trimming cost V 2 bases and J 4 bases, with 14 bases left between them. The CDR3 runs to 14 residues. CDR3 sequence: CSARSGTGRETQYF. The CDR3 DNA follows: TGCAGTGCTAGATCAGGGACGGGACGAGAGACCCAGTACTTC.

This clonotype was seen many times. The chain combines TRBV7-2 with TRBJ1-6, with D tentatively TRBD1 (5 bases). Trimming removed 5 bases from V and 7 bases from J, with 9 bases in between. Germline CDR1 SGHTA, CDR2 FQGNSA. The CDR3 is 13 amino acids. CDR3 coding DNA: TGTGCCAGCAGCCTCCGGGGGAATTCACCCCTCCACTTT. This encodes CASSLRGNSPLHF. The full variable domain, in which reference TRBV7-2 and TRBJ1-6 provide the parts outside the CDR3, is GAGVSQSPSNKVTEKGKDVELRCDPISGHTALYWYRQSLGQGLEFLIYFQGNSAPDKSGLPSDRFSAERTGGSVSTLTIQRTQQEDSAVYLCASSLRGNSPLHFGNGTRLTVT.

This clonotype was picked up many times. V is TRBV4-1 and J is TRBJ2-7, with D possibly matching TRBD1 (5 bases). The germline CDR1 and CDR2 sequences are MGHRA and YSYEKL. V was cut by 6 bases and J by 0 bases, with 12 bases left in between. CDR3 length: 14 amino acids. CDR3 sequence (DNA): TGCGCCAGCAGTCTCAGGGCGACCTCCTACGAGCAGTACTTC. As protein: CASSLRATSYEQYF.

With regard to this clonotype: A much larger clone differs from this one at a single base, so this may be a read error. The chain recombines TRBV6-1 with TRBJ1-2, with D maybe TRBD1 (5 bases). Germline CDR1 is MNHNS and CDR2 is SASEGT. The CDR3 spans 13 residues. The CDR3 here is CSSRVGGNYGYTF. DNA for the CDR3: TGTTCCAGCAGGGTTGGAGGGAACTATGGCTACACCTTC.